The present entry profiles one TCR beta chain with its context. Its antigen is undetermined. Previously, flow cytometry had revealed CD8+CD57+ cell expansion in the patients chosen for sequencing. Severe acquired aplastic anemia was present in all patients. This specimen belongs to a study of CD8+CD57+ T cells in acquired aplastic anemia. Study-wide context: DNA recovered from sorted CD4+ and CD8+ cells had a mean of about 3 ug. General study results and limits: Patients and controls were not found to differ significantly in CD8+ Simpson's diversity.

TCR beta VDJ and CDR3 profiling used genomic DNA as template. One entry per CDR3 protein results from TCRdb running MiXCR on the reads. This table holds 150,000 to 200,000 distinct CDR3 sequences, roughly half found once. This CDR3 is 15 amino acids long. CDR1 SNHLY and CDR2 FYNNEI come from the germline V gene. Trimming took off 2 bases at V and 0 bases at J, with 7 bases between the two ends. The source material was sorted CD4+, CD8+, or CD8+CD57+ T cells (not recorded which) from PBMCs. This TCR was sampled from a human donor with aplastic anemia. The chain links TRBV2 to TRBJ1-4, with D unclear. CDR3: CASSELYATNEKLFF. The DNA of the CDR3 is TGTGCCAGCAGTGAATTATACGCAACTAATGAAAAACTGTTTTTT.